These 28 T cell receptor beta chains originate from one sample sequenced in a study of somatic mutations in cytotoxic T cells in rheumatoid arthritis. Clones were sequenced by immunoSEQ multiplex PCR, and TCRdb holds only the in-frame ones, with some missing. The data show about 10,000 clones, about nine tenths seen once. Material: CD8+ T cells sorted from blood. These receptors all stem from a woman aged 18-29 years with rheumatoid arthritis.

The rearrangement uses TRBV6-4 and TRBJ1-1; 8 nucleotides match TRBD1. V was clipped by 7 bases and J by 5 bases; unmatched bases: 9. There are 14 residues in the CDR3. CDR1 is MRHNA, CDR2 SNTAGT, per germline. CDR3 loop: CASTLRGPGTEAFF. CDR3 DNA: TGTGCCAGCACCCTCAGGGGGCCGGGAACTGAAGCTTTCTTT.

This CDR3 is CASTPGLHTGELFF. The CDR3, as DNA: TGTGCCAGTACCCCGGGACTGCACACCGGGGAGCTGTTTTTT. The genes are TRBV19 and TRBJ2-2; TRBD2 is a possible D gene (6 bases). The CDR3 consists of 14 residues. The V and J ends lost 7 bases and 3 bases respectively, with 12 bases between them. Germline V gene data show CDR1 as LNHDA and CDR2 as SQIVND (reference sequence).

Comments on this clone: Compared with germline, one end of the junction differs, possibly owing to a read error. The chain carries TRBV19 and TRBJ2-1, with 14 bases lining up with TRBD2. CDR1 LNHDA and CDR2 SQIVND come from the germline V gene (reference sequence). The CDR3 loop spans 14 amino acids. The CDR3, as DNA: TGTGTCAGTAGTATGGGACTAGCGGGAGTCGAGCAGTTCTTC. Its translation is CVSSMGLAGVEQFF.

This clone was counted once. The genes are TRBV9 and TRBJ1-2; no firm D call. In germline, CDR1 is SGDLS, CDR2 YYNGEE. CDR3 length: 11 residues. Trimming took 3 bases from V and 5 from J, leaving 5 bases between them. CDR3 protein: CASSGRYGYTF. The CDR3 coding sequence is TGTGCCAGCAGCGGGAGGTATGGCTACACCTTC.

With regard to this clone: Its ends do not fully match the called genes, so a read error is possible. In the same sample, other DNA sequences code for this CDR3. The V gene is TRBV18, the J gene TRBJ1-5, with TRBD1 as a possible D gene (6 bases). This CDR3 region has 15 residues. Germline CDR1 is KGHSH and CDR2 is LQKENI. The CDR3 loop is CASSPRGGPNQPQHF. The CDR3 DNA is TGTGCCAGCTCGCCACGGGGGGGGCCCAATCAGCCCCAGCATTTT.

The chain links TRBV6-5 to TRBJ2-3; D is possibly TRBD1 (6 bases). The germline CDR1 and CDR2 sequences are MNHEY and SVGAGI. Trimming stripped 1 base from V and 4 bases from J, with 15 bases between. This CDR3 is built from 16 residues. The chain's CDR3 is CASSYFYRTDADTQYF. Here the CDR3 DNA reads TGTGCCAGCAGTTACTTTTACCGGACAGACGCAGATACGCAGTATTTT.

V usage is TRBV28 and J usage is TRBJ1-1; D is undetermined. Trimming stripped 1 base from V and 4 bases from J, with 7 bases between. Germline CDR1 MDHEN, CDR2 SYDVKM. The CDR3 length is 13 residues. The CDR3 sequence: CASSLSRGTEAFF. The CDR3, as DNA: TGTGCCAGCAGTTTATCACGGGGCACTGAAGCTTTCTTT.

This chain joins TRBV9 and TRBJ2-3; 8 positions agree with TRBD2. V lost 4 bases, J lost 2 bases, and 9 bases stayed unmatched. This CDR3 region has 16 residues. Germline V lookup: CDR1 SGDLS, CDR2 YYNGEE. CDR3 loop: CASSPRIAGPTDTQYF. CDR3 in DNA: TGTGCCAGCAGCCCGAGAATAGCGGGACCCACAGATACGCAGTATTTT.

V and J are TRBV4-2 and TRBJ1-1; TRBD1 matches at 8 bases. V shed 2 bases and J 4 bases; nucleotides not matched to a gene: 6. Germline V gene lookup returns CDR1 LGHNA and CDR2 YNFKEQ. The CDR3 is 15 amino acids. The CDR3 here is CASSQSDRVATEAFF. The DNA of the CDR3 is TGTGCCAGCAGCCAATCGGACAGGGTGGCCACTGAAGCTTTCTTT.

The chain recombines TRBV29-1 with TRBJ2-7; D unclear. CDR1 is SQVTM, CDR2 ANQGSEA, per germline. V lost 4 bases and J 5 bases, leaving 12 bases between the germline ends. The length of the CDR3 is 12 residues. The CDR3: CSVGAPFNEQYF. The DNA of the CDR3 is TGCAGCGTTGGGGCGCCTTTCAACGAGCAGTACTTC.

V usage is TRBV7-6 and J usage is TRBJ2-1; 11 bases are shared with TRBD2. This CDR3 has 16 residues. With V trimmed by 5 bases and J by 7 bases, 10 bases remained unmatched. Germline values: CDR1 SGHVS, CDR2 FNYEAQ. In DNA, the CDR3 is TGTGCCAGCAGCCCCCTGGGACTAGCGGTTTGGAATGAGCAGTTCTTC. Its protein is CASSPLGLAVWNEQFF. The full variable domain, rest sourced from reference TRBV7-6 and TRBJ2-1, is GAGVSQSPRYKVTKRGQDVALRCDPISGHVSLYWYRQALGQGPEFLTYFNYEAQQDKSGLPNDRFSAERPEGSISTLTIQRTEQRDSAMYRCASSPLGLAVWNEQFFGPGTRLTVL.

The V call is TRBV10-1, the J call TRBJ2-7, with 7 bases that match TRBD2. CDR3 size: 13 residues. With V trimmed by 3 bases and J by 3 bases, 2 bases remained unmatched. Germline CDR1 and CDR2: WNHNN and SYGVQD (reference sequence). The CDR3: CASSEPGGYEQYF. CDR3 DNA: TGCGCCAGCAGTGAACCGGGAGGCTACGAGCAGTACTTC.

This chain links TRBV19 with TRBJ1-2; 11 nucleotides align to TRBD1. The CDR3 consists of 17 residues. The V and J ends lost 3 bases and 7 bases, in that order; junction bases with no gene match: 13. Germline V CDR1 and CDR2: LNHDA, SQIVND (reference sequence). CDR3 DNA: TGTGCCAGTAGTATCCAAACCAGGACAGGGGGCTCTGGTGGCTACACCTTC. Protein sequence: CASSIQTRTGGSGGYTF.

The CDR3 DNA reads TGTGCCAGCAGGAGGACAGGGCTCCAAGAGACCCAGTACTTC. Its translation is CASRRTGLQETQYF. The V gene is TRBV13, the J gene TRBJ2-5; 8 bases line up with TRBD1. Germline V gene sequence: CDR1 PRHDT, CDR2 FYEKMQ (reference sequence). J gave up 1 base and V 6 bases, and 4 bases lay outside the gene matches. The CDR3 loop spans 14 amino acids.

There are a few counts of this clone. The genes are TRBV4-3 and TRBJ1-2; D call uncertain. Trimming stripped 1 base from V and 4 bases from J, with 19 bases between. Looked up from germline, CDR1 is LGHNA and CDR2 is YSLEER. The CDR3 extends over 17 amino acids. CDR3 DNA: TGCGCCAGCAGCCAAGGTTACGGGGAGCAACCCCTCTATGGCTACACCTTC. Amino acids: CASSQGYGEQPLYGYTF.

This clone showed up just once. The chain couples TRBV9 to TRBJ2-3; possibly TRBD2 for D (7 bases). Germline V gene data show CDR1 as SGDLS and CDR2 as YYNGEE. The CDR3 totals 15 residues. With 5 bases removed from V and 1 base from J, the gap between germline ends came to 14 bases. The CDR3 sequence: CASSYGGLGTDTQYF. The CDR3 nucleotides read TGTGCCAGCAGTTACGGGGGGCTGGGCACAGATACGCAGTATTTT. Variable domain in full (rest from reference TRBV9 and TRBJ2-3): DSGVTQTPKHLITATGQRVTLRCSPRSGDLSVYWYQQSLDQGLQFLIQYYNGEERAKGNILERFSAQQFPDLHSELNLSSLELGDSALYFCASSYGGLGTDTQYFGPGTRLTVL.

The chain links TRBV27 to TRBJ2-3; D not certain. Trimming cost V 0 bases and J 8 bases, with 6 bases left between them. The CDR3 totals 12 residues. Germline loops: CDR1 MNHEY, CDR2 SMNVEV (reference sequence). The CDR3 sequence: CASSLSGSTQYF. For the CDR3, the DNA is TGTGCCAGCAGTTTATCTGGCAGTACGCAGTATTTT.

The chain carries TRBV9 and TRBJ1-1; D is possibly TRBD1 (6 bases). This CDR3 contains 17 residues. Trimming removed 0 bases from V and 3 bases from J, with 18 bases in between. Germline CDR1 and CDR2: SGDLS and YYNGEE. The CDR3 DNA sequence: TGTGCCAGCAGCGTAGATGGAGACAAGGGGGTAGACACTGAAGCTTTCTTT. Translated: CASSVDGDKGVDTEAFF.

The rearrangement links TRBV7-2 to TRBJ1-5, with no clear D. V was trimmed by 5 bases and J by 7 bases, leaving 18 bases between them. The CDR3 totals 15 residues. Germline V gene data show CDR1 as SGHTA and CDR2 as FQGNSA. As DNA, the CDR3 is TGTGCCAGCAGCCCCTCAGGTGCTGTGAACCAGCCCCAGCATTTT. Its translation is CASSPSGAVNQPQHF.

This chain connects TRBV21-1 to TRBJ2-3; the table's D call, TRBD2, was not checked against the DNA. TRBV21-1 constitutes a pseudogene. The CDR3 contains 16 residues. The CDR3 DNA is TGTGCCAGCAGCAAATGGCTAGCGGGGTCCACAGATACGCAGTATTTT. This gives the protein CASSKWLAGSTDTQYF.

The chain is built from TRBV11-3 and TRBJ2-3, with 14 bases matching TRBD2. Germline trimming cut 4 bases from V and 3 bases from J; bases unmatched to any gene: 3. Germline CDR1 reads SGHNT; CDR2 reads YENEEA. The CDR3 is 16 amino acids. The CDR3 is CASSSGTSGSTDTQYF. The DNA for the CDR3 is TGTGCCAGCAGCTCCGGGACTAGCGGGAGTACAGATACGCAGTATTTT. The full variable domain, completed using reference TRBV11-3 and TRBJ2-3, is EAGVVQSPRYKIIEKKQPVAFWCNPISGHNTLYWYLQNLGQGPELLIRYENEEAVDDSQLPKDRFSAERLKGVDSTLKIQPAELGDSAVYLCASSSGTSGSTDTQYFGPGTRLTVL.

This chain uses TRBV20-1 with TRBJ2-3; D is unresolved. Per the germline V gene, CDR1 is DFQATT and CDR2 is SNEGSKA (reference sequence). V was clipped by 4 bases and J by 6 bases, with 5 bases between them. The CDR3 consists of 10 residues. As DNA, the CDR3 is TGCAGTGCTATACGGGATACGCAGTATTTT. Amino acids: CSAIRDTQYF.

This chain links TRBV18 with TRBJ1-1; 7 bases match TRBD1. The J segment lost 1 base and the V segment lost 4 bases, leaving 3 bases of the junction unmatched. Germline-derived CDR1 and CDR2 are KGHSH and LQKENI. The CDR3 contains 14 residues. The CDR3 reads CASSQGATNTEAFF. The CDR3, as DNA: TGTGCCAGCTCACAGGGGGCGACGAACACTGAAGCTTTCTTT.

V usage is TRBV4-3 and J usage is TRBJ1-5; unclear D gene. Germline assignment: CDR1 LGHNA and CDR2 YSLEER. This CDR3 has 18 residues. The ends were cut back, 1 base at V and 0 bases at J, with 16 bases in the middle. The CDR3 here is CASSQGVVADDSNQPQHF. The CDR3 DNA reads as TGCGCCAGCAGCCAAGGTGTCGTGGCGGATGATAGCAATCAGCCCCAGCATTTT.

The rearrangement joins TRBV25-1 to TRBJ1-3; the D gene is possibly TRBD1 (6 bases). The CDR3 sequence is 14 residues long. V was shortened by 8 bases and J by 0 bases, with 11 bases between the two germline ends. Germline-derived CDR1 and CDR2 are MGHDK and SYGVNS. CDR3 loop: CASGDNSSGNTIYF. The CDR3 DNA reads TGTGCCAGCGGGGACAACAGCTCTGGAAACACCATATATTTT. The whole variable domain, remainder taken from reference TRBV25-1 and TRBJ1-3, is EADIYQTPRYLVIGTGKKITLECSQTMGHDKMYWYQQDPGMELHLIHYSYGVNSTEKGDLSSESTVSRIRTEHFPLTLESARPSHTSQYLCASGDNSSGNTIYFGEGSWLTVV.

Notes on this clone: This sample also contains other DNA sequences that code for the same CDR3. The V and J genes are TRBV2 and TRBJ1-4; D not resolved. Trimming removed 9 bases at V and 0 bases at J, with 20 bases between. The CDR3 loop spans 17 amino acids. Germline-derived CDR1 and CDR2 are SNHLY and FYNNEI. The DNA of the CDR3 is TGTGCCAGAGAACTGGAAGGCGGTGTTGCAACTAATGAAAAACTGTTTTTT. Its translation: CARELEGGVATNEKLFF. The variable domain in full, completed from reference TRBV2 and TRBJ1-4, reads EPEVTQTPSHQVTQMGQEVILRCVPISNHLYFYWYRQILGQKVEFLVSFYNNEISEKSEIFDDQFSVERPDGSNFTLKIRSTKLEDSAMYFCARELEGGVATNEKLFFGSGTQLSVL.

DNA of the CDR3: TGTGCCAGTAGTATAGACCATAAGACTAGCGGGAGGTTGGATGAGCAGTTCTTC. It encodes CASSIDHKTSGRLDEQFF. This chain uses TRBV19 with TRBJ2-1; 13 positions agree with TRBD2. CDR3 length equals 18 residues. Per germline, CDR1 LNHDA and CDR2 SQIVND (reference sequence). With V trimmed by 0 bases and J by 8 bases, 10 bases remained unmatched. The whole variable domain, filled in from reference TRBV19 and TRBJ2-1, reads DGGITQSPKYLFRKEGQNVTLSCEQNLNHDAMYWYRQDPGQGLRLIYYSQIVNDFQKGDIAEGYSVSREKKESFPLTVTSAQKNPTAFYLCASSIDHKTSGRLDEQFFGPGTRLTVL.

The CDR3 DNA follows: TGCGCCAGCAGCCAAGAATCTGCGGTTCCCTACAATGAGCAGTTCTTC. Translation: CASSQESAVPYNEQFF. The V call is TRBV4-1, the J call TRBJ2-1; D unclear. The CDR3 contains 16 residues. The germline V gene encodes CDR1 MGHRA and CDR2 YSYEKL. V lost 0 bases, J lost 2 bases, and 11 bases lay in between.